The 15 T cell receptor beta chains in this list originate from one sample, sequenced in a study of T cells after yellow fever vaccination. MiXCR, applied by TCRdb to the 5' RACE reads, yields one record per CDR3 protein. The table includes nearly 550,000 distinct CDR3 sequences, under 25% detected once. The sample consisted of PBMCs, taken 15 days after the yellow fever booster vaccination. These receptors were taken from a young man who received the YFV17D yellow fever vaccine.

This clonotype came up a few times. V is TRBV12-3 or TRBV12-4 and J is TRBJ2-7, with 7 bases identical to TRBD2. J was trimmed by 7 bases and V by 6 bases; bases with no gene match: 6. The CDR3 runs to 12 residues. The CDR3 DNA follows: TGTGCCAGCAGCTCGGGAGCGGGAGAGCAGTACTTC. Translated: CASSSGAGEQYF.

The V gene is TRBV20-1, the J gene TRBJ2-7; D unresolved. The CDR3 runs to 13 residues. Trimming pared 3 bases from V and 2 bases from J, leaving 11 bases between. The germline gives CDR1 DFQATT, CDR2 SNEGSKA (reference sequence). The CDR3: CSARSRHTYEQYF. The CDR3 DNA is TGCAGTGCTAGGTCGCGGCACACCTACGAGCAGTACTTC.

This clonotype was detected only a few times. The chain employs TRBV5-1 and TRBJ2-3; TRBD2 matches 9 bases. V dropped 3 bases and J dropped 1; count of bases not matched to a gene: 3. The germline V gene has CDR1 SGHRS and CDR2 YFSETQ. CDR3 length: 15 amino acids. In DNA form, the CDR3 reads TGCGCCAGCAGCTGGGGACTAGCTCGCACAGATACGCAGTATTTT. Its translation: CASSWGLARTDTQYF.

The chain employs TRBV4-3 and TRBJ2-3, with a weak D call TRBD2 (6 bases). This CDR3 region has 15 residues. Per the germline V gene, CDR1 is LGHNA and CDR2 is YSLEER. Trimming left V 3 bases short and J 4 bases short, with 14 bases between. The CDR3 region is CASSHRRDKPDTQYF. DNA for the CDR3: TGCGCCAGCAGCCACCGGCGGGATAAGCCAGATACGCAGTATTTT.

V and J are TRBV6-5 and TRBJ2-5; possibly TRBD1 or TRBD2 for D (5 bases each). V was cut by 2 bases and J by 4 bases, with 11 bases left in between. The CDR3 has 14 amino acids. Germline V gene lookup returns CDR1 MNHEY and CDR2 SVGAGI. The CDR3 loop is CASSYRQGRETQYF. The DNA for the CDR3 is TGTGCCAGCAGTTACCGCCAGGGACGAGAGACCCAGTACTTC.

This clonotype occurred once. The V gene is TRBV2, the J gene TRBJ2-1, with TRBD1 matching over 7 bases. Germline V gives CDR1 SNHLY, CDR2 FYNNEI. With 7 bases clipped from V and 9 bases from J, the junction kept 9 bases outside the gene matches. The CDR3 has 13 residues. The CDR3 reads CASNSQGVVEQFF. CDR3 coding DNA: TGTGCCAGCAATAGTCAGGGGGTAGTTGAGCAGTTCTTC.

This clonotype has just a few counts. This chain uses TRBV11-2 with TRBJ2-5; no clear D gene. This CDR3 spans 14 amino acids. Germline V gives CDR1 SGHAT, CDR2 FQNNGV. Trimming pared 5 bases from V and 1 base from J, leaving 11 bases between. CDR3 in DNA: TGTGCCAGCAGCGAAAAGACACCCCAAGAGACCCAGTACTTC. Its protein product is CASSEKTPQETQYF.

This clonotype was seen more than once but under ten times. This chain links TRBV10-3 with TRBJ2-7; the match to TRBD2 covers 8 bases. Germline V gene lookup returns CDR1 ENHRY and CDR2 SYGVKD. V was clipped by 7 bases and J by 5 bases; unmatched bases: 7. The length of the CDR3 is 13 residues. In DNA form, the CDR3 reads TGTGCCATCAACAGCGGGAGAACCGACGAGCAGTACTTC. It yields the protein CAINSGRTDEQYF.

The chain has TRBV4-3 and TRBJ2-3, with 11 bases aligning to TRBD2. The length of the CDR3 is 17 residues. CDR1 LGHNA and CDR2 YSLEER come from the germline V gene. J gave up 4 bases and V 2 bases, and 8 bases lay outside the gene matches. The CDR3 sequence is CASSQMALAGGSDTQYF. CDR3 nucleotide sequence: TGCGCCAGCAGCCAAATGGCTTTAGCGGGAGGGTCAGATACGCAGTATTTT.

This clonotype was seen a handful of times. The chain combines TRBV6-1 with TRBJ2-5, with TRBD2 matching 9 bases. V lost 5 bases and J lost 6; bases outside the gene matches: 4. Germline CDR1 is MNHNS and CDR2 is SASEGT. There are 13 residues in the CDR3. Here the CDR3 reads CASSNSGRKTQYF. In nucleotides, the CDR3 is TGTGCCAGCAGTAATAGCGGGAGAAAGACCCAGTACTTC.

Written as DNA, the CDR3 is TGTGCCAGCTCACCACGGTATAGCGGGATTGACAATGAGCAGTTCTTC. As protein: CASSPRYSGIDNEQFF. The genes are TRBV18 and TRBJ2-1, with 8 bases identical to TRBD2. J lost 5 bases, V lost 1 base, and 7 bases had no gene match. The CDR3 covers 16 residues. The V gene's germline CDR1 is KGHSH and CDR2 LQKENI.

CDR3 in DNA: TGCAGTGCTATTAAGCGGGAGCGGGGCTATACGCAGTATTTT. This codes for CSAIKRERGYTQYF. The rearrangement joins TRBV20-1 to TRBJ2-3; 8 positions agree with TRBD2. The V gene end was trimmed by 4 bases and the J gene end by 7 bases; junction bases not matched to a gene: 10. Germline lookup yields CDR1 DFQATT and CDR2 SNEGSKA (reference sequence). The CDR3 is made up of 14 amino acids.

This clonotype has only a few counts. The CDR3 region is CASSDRSSPLHF. The CDR3 bases are TGTGCCAGCAGCGATCGGAGTTCACCCCTCCACTTT. The chain is built from TRBV3-1 and TRBJ1-6; D uncertain. Germline assignment: CDR1 LGHDT and CDR2 YNNKEL (reference sequence). V shed 5 bases and J shed 9 bases, with 8 bases lying between them. This CDR3 region has 12 residues.

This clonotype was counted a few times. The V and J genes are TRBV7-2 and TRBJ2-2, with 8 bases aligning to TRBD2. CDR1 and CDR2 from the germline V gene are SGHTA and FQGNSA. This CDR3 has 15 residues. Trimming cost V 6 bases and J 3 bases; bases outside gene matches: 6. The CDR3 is CASRTGGGDTGELFF. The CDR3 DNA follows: TGTGCCAGCAGAACCGGGGGGGGGGACACCGGGGAGCTGTTTTTT.

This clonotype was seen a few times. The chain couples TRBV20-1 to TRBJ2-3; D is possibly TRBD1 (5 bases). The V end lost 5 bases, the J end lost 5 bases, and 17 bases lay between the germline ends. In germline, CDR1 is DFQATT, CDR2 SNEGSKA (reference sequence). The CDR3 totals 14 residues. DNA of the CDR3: TGCAGTGCTCCCCGGCTCTCAGGGTTAGATACGCAGTATTTT. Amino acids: CSAPRLSGLDTQYF.